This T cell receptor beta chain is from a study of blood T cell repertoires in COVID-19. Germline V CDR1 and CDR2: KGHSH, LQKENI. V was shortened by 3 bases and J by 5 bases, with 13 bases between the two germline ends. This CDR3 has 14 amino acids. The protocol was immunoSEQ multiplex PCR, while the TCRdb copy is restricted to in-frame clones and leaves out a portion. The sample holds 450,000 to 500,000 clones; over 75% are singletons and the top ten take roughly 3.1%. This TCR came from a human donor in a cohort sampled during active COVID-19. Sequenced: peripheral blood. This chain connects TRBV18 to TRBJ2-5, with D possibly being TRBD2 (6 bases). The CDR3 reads CASSPATRGETQYF. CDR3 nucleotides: TGTGCCAGCTCACCGGCCACCCGGGGGGAGACCCAGTACTTC.